This TCR beta chain comes out of a study of identical twins. The ends were cut back, 5 bases at V and 2 bases at J, with 13 bases in the middle. This CDR3 comprises 14 residues. CDR1 is SGHDT, CDR2 YYEEEE, per germline. MiXCR, run by TCRdb on the 5' RACE reads, gives a single entry per CDR3 protein. The table shows more than 650,000 distinct CDR3 sequences, with 5.5% to 6.5% occurring only once. Study outcomes and limitations: Invariant MAIT and iNKT cells are populations that could partly confound zero-insertion analyses.

The table lists this clonotype with a few counts. Its antigen is undetermined. The sequence came from a man between 18 and 29 years old in good health. The sample taken for sequencing was naive T cells sorted from blood. This chain links TRBV5-6 with TRBJ2-5; D remains ambiguous. CDR3 region: CASSSGRRQETQYF. In DNA form, the CDR3 reads TGTGCCAGCAGTTCAGGCCGCAGACAAGAGACCCAGTACTTC.